This is a list of T cell receptor beta chains from one sample in a study of human T cells and chemical hapten exposure. TCRdb re-called the RACE reads with MiXCR, one entry per CDR3 protein. The top ten clones hold around 8.4% of a sample with approximately 350,000 distinct CDR3 sequences, around 7% of them seen once. The material was whole blood, obtained in connection with sensitization to the hapten diphenylcyclopropenone (DPC). These receptors all stem from a young woman with alopecia areata. Some clones in this sample may be carry-over from other donors' samples. Both conserved end residues are part of each CDR3.

J gene,V gene,CDR3 protein
TRBJ2-7,TRBV2,CASRETSGAVREQYF
TRBJ2-5,TRBV3-1,CASSHFGGEETQYF
TRBJ1-1,TRBV6-2/TRBV6-3,CASSWKTNTEAFF
TRBJ1-4,TRBV21-1,CARAGAGNEKLFF
TRBJ2-5,TRBV5-8,CASRRRIRAPETQYF
TRBJ2-3,TRBV7-9,CASSLTGVDTQYF
TRBJ2-5,TRBV12-3/TRBV12-4,CASSVGTGGRETQYF
TRBJ1-2,TRBV14,CASSRGLNLVGYTF
TRBJ2-3,TRBV3-1,CASSQDLGSTDTQYF
TRBJ1-2,TRBV28,CASSSSGVNYGYTF
TRBJ2-1,TRBV7-3,CASSQTSVPLNEQFF
TRBJ2-7,TRBV7-2,CASSLGVAGFSYEQYF
TRBJ1-4,TRBV4-2,CASSQDSGNNEKLFF
TRBJ1-5,TRBV5-4,CASSTNRNQPQHF
TRBJ1-4,TRBV5-1,CASSPRGGSTNEKLFF
TRBJ1-6,TRBV12-3/TRBV12-4,CASNRGNSPLHF
TRBJ2-7,TRBV13,CASSAGQGYHEQYF
TRBJ1-5,TRBV2,CASRADRGTNQPQHF
TRBJ2-3,TRBV20-1,CSATIGLAGGGTDTQYF
TRBJ2-1,TRBV18,CASSPSGGANEQFF
TRBJ2-7,TRBV6-5,CASSYLGGQGSQYF
TRBJ1-4,TRBV24-1,CATSDTTAGKREKLFF
TRBJ2-7,TRBV4-2,CASSQIGTSGHEQYF
TRBJ1-5,TRBV7-2,CASRKTGVINQPQHF
TRBJ2-7,TRBV10-3,CAITKPGQGSQYF
TRBJ2-7,TRBV12-3/TRBV12-4,CASSPGLAGSEQYF
TRBJ2-1,TRBV18,CASSPVGFRGTADNEQFF
TRBJ1-2,TRBV12-3/TRBV12-4,CASSRYRGGYTF
TRBJ2-1,TRBV20-1,CSARDTFPSGGAEFF
TRBJ2-7,TRBV3-1,CASSHLASYEQYF
TRBJ1-5,TRBV6-6,CASSYTGPHQGDQPQHF
TRBJ2-4,TRBV6-1,CASTVQGANIQYF
TRBJ2-7,TRBV28,CASSFGPGDAYEQYF
TRBJ1-2,TRBV4-3,CASSQRPTGADGYTF
TRBJ2-1,TRBV5-5,CASSSAPSFSYNEQFF
TRBJ2-3,TRBV10-1,CASSDQSRDRWRSSTDTQYF
TRBJ2-1,TRBV29-1,CSQIGLAGAVYSYNEQFF
TRBJ2-5,TRBV6-5,CASSFSRDTQETQYF
TRBJ2-7,TRBV20-1,CSARRDRYYEQYF
TRBJ2-7,TRBV28,CASRPTPTGNDEQYF
TRBJ2-3,TRBV5-1,CASSSRDRVFADTQYF
TRBJ1-1,TRBV6-2/TRBV6-3,CASSQTNLKQGPEAFF
TRBJ2-3,TRBV6-6,CASSYLAPGGDTQYF
TRBJ2-1,TRBV27,CASSSKAGGPRDEQFF
TRBJ2-1,TRBV7-2,CASSSTTGRGTRQFF
TRBJ1-4,TRBV9,CASNRLGVEKLFF
TRBJ2-3,TRBV20-1,CSASRGPMASDTQYF
TRBJ1-5,TRBV12-3/TRBV12-4,CAISGKLNQPQHF
TRBJ1-5,TRBV7-2,CASTRGPAGQPQHF
TRBJ2-7,TRBV29-1,CSVAEDRGYEQYF
TRBJ2-6,TRBV6-2/TRBV6-3,CASSGEPGLSPGANVLTF
TRBJ2-2,TRBV6-2/TRBV6-3,CASSDRDDTGELFF
TRBJ2-7,TRBV7-2,CASSFHYEQYF
TRBJ2-1,TRBV29-1,CSVGVSGDYNEQFF
TRBJ2-5,TRBV20-1,CSARVAGGPYETQYF
TRBJ2-3,TRBV3-1,CASSQSRGDTQYF
TRBJ1-1,TRBV12-3/TRBV12-4,CASTAGGTRFF
TRBJ2-6,TRBV6-5,CATSGANVLTF
TRBJ1-4,TRBV4-3,CASSQDAMGRVNEKLFF
TRBJ2-6,TRBV4-3,CASSQVSVLYSGANVLTF